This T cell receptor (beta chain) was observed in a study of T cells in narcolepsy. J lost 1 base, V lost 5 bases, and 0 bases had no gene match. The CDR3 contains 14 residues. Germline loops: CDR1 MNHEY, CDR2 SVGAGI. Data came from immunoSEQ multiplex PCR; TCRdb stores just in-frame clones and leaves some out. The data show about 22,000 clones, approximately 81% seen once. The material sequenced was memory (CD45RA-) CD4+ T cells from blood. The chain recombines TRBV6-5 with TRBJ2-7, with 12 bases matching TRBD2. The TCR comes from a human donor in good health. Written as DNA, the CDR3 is TGTGCCAGCAGTGGACTAGCGGGGTCCTACGAGCAGTACTTC. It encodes CASSGLAGSYEQYF.